The 18 T cell receptor beta chains in this list originate from one sample, sequenced in a study of T-cell memory formation after mild COVID-19 (dated by TCRdb to about 2021). The library was generated by 5' RACE. The data were produced on an Illumina NovaSeq 6000. TCRdb ran its own pipeline on the public reads, namely fastp trimming at Q25 and MiXCR clone calling, and kept in-frame beta chains. Rows are unified per CDR3 protein, each entry keeping the most common DNA and genes. Recorded for this sample are 130,000 to 150,000 distinct CDR3 sequences; roughly 19% of them occurred a single time. The leading ten clones occupy around 2.5% of the sample. Sequencing was carried out using PBMCs or a T cell subset sorted from them (not recorded which). The origin of the receptors is an adult woman who had mild COVID-19 (a few samples of this study predate the infection). The sample titles of this study are shuffled in the database, so cell type and time point are left out; the donor was told from shared clones.

This CDR3 is CATGGATSYNEQFF. CDR3 coding DNA: TGTGCCACCGGGGGGGCAACGTCCTACAATGAGCAGTTCTTC. The rearrangement links TRBV10-3 to TRBJ2-1, with 8 bases lining up with TRBD2. The junction had 6 bases not matched to a gene; V was cut back by 10 bases and J by 1 base. The CDR3 sequence is 14 residues long. CDR1 and CDR2 (germline): ENHRY, SYGVKD.

This clonotype came up a few times. V usage is TRBV24-1 and J usage is TRBJ2-6, with 8 bases lining up with TRBD1. Looked up from germline, CDR1 is KGHDR and CDR2 is SFDVKD. CDR3 length: 18 residues. The J segment lost 0 bases and the V segment lost 3 bases, leaving 6 bases of the junction unmatched. DNA of the CDR3: TGTGCCACCAGTGATCCTGGGGACAGGTTCTCTGGGGCCAACGTCCTGACTTTC. It encodes CATSDPGDRFSGANVLTF.

The CDR3 is CATSRVAQTYGYTF. CDR3 DNA: TGTGCCACCAGCAGAGTCGCGCAGACCTATGGCTACACCTTC. The V call is TRBV15, the J call TRBJ1-2, with D unresolved. The length of the CDR3 is 14 residues. The V end was cut by 1 base, the J end by 4 bases, with 10 bases between. CDR1 is LNHNV and CDR2 is YYDKDF in the germline V gene (reference sequence). Full variable domain (rest looked up from reference TRBV15 and TRBJ1-2): DAMVIQNPRYQVTQFGKPVTLSCSQTLNHNVMYWYQQKSSQAPKLLFHYYDKDFNNEADTPDNFQSRRPNTSFCFLDIRSPGLGDTAMYLCATSRVAQTYGYTFGSGTRLTVV.

The chain links TRBV5-4 to TRBJ1-1; 7 bases are shared with TRBD1. The germline V gene encodes CDR1 SGHNT and CDR2 YYREEE (reference sequence). This CDR3 has 14 residues. The V and J ends lost 5 bases and 4 bases, in that order; junction bases with no gene match: 8. CDR3 amino acids: CASSFTGVGTEAFF. DNA of the CDR3: TGTGCCAGCAGTTTTACAGGGGTTGGCACTGAAGCTTTCTTT.

This rearrangement joins TRBV12-3 or TRBV12-4 to TRBJ2-7, with D uncertain. Deletions cut 3 bases from V and 12 bases from J, with 18 bases between. The CDR3 has 13 residues. For the CDR3, the DNA is TGTGCCAGCAGTTTGAGTGCGCTCGGCAGGCTGTACTTC. This translates into CASSLSALGRLYF.

There are a few counts of this clonotype. The chain couples TRBV20-1 to TRBJ2-1; TRBD1 agrees at 7 bases. There are 15 residues in the CDR3. Germline V gene lookup returns CDR1 DFQATT and CDR2 SNEGSKA (reference sequence). The V gene end was trimmed by 5 bases and the J gene end by 2 bases; junction bases not matched to a gene: 9. The CDR3: CSAPDPQGAYNEQFF. DNA of the CDR3: TGCAGTGCTCCCGATCCGCAGGGGGCCTACAATGAGCAGTTCTTC.

The chain is built from TRBV5-4 and TRBJ2-1, with D tentatively TRBD1 (5 bases). The CDR3 is 16 amino acids. V was cut by 4 bases and J by 5 bases, with 19 bases left in between. Germline CDR1 and CDR2: SGHNT and YYREEE (reference sequence). The CDR3 DNA reads as TGTGCCAGCAGCCCTCGGCAGGGTGGAACGCACAATGAGCAGTTCTTC. Translating it yields CASSPRQGGTHNEQFF. Full variable domain (outside the CDR3, taken from reference TRBV5-4 and TRBJ2-1): ETGVTQSPTHLIKTRGQQVTLRCSSQSGHNTVSWYQQALGQGPQFIFQYYREEENGRGNFPPRFSGLQFPNYSSELNVNALELDDSALYLCASSPRQGGTHNEQFFGPGTRLTVL.

The chain couples TRBV20-1 to TRBJ1-1; no reliable D call. CDR3 length equals 13 residues. CDR1 DFQATT and CDR2 SNEGSKA come from the germline V gene (reference sequence). V shed 5 bases and J shed 4 bases, with 14 bases lying between them. CDR3 loop: CSAGRGVVTEAFF. DNA of the CDR3: TGCAGTGCTGGACGAGGAGTCGTCACTGAAGCTTTCTTT.

The chain carries TRBV24-1 and TRBJ2-1, with 8 positions matching TRBD2. The germline V gene encodes CDR1 KGHDR and CDR2 SFDVKD. The CDR3 loop spans 15 amino acids. The V segment lost 7 bases and the J segment 5 bases; nucleotides outside the gene matches: 9. CDR3: CATRPSGGVDNEQFF. The CDR3 coding sequence is TGTGCCACCAGGCCCTCGGGGGGGGTGGACAATGAGCAGTTCTTC.

The gene calls are TRBV20-1 and TRBJ2-2, with D hard to call. Germline V gene sequence: CDR1 DFQATT, CDR2 SNEGSKA (reference sequence). The CDR3 consists of 14 residues. V lost 5 bases and J 1 base, leaving 11 bases between the germline ends. The CDR3 DNA reads TGCAGTGCTCCTAAACTTCAGAACACCGGGGAGCTGTTTTTT. Its translation: CSAPKLQNTGELFF.

The V gene is TRBV20-1, the J gene TRBJ2-1, with 11 bases that match TRBD2. The CDR3 totals 14 residues. Unmatched junction bases numbered 15, after V lost 5 bases and J lost 15 bases. Germline V gene sequence: CDR1 DFQATT, CDR2 SNEGSKA (reference sequence). As DNA, the CDR3 is TGCAGTGCTGGACTAGCGGGCACCACCCTCGAGGGGTTCTTC. Amino acids: CSAGLAGTTLEGFF.

This chain joins TRBV5-4 and TRBJ1-1; the D is unclear. CDR1 is SGHNT, CDR2 YYREEE, per germline (reference sequence). This CDR3 contains 16 residues. V lost 3 bases and J 2 bases, leaving 17 bases between the germline ends. The CDR3 nucleotides read TGTGCCAGCAGCTCCACTCCTTCCCGGACCAACACTGAAGCTTTCTTT. The encoded protein is CASSSTPSRTNTEAFF.

This clonotype has more than one count but fewer than ten. V and J are TRBV5-1 and TRBJ2-2; 9 nucleotides agree with TRBD2. V lost 4 bases and J lost 6; bases outside the gene matches: 7. This CDR3 region has 15 residues. Germline V gene lookup returns CDR1 SGHRS and CDR2 YFSETQ. CDR3: CASSDSGSRAGELFF. CDR3 nucleotides: TGCGCCAGCAGCGATAGCGGGAGTCGTGCCGGGGAGCTGTTTTTT.

This clonotype was detected only a few times. The chain recombines TRBV4-2 with TRBJ2-3; TRBD2 is a possible D gene (6 bases). From germline, CDR1 is LGHNA and CDR2 YNFKEQ. V dropped 0 bases and J dropped 6 bases, with 7 bases sitting between them. The CDR3 extends over 13 amino acids. The DNA of the CDR3 is TGTGCCAGCAGCCAAGATGGGGGGGATACGCAGTATTTT. It codes for CASSQDGGDTQYF.

The chain is built from TRBV6-1 and TRBJ1-5, with 9 nucleotides matching TRBD1. V lost 2 bases, J lost 7 bases, and 6 bases stayed unmatched. The CDR3 runs 15 residues. Germline CDR1 MNHNS, CDR2 SASEGT. The DNA of the CDR3 is TGTGCCAGCAGTGAACTTACAGGGGGCTTCCAGCCCCAGCATTTT. This encodes CASSELTGGFQPQHF.

The genes are TRBV18 and TRBJ2-7; 11 bases are shared with TRBD1. V gave up 4 bases and J gave up 2 bases; unmatched junction bases: 4. This CDR3 comprises 15 residues. The germline V gene encodes CDR1 KGHSH and CDR2 LQKENI. Here the CDR3 reads CASSQPGQGAYEQYF. CDR3 coding DNA: TGTGCCAGCTCACAACCGGGACAGGGGGCCTACGAGCAGTACTTC.

Only a few counts were recorded for this clonotype. At one of its ends the junction is not consistent with the germline gene, which may arise from a read error. This rearrangement joins TRBV20-1 to TRBJ2-5; the match to TRBD2 covers 15 bases. Germline V gene sequence: CDR1 DFQATT, CDR2 SNEGSKA (reference sequence). The CDR3 runs to 12 residues. CDR3 DNA: TGCAGTGCAACTCCGGGACTAGCGGGGGGTAACTTC. Translating gives CSATPGLAGGNF.

The table lists this clonotype with a few counts. The genes are TRBV20-1 and TRBJ2-3; 10 bases map to TRBD2. This CDR3 is built from 14 residues. The germline CDR1 and CDR2 sequences are DFQATT and SNEGSKA (reference sequence). Trimming at V came to 6 bases and at J to 4 bases, leaving 7 bases not matched to a gene. The CDR3 DNA reads TGCAGTGCCGCCCCTAGCGGGAGCTCAGATACGCAGTATTTT. It is translated as CSAAPSGSSDTQYF.